The rows below give T cell receptor beta chains drawn from one sample of a study of blood T cell repertoires in COVID-19. Here immunoSEQ multiplex PCR was the method, and the copy in TCRdb shows in-frame clones only, minus some. This sample yields approximately 170,000 clones, of which 86% are seen a single time; approximately 4% belongs to the top ten. The sample consisted of peripheral blood. These receptors were obtained from a woman in her seventies with acute or convalescent COVID-19. Each CDR3 is given with its conserved first and last residue. Each record gives: clone size, J gene, D gene, V gene, CDR3 DNA, CDR3 protein. A D gene is named only where the DNA matches it firmly. Expanded clones get a size class; other rows say once, few or many, or leave the size out.

.,TRBJ2-2,TRBD2,TRBV7-9,TGTGCCAGCAGCTGGAGACATACTAGCGGGGAACGGGCCGGGGAGCTGTTTTTT,CASSWRHTSGERAGELFF
.,TRBJ1-2,.,TRBV29-1,TGCAGCGTTGAAGATCGCCAGGGAAGAGCCTATGGCTACACCTTC,CSVEDRQGRAYGYTF
.,TRBJ1-2,.,TRBV18,TGTGCCAGCTCACCACTGAGCCTAGCTAACTATGGCTACACCTTC,CASSPLSLANYGYTF
.,TRBJ2-7,.,TRBV5-6,TGTGCCAGCAGCTTGGCGCAACCGAGGGAGCAGTACTTC,CASSLAQPREQYF
.,TRBJ2-1,TRBD2,TRBV7-9,TGTGCCAGCAGCCGACGGACTAGCGCCGACAATGAGCAGTTCTTC,CASSRRTSADNEQFF
.,TRBJ1-4,.,TRBV2,TGTGCCAGCAGTGTGGGCAGTGCTCGTGAAAAACTGTTTTTT,CASSVGSAREKLFF
once,TRBJ1-4,.,TRBV19,TGTGCCAGTAGTATTTGGCAGGGGAATGAAAAACTGTTTTTT,CASSIWQGNEKLFF
.,TRBJ2-2,.,TRBV5-4,TGTGCCAGCAGCCCCTGGACCCGACGGGGCACCGGGGAGCTGTTTTTT,CASSPWTRRGTGELFF
.,TRBJ2-7,.,TRBV10-3,TGTGCCATCAGTGATCGGGGGGGACAGGGAGGCTACGAGCAGTACTTC,CAISDRGGQGGYEQYF
few,TRBJ1-5,TRBD1,TRBV4-1,TGCGCCAGCAGCCCCGGGACAGCACATAGCAATCAGCCCCAGCATTTT,CASSPGTAHSNQPQHF
.,TRBJ1-1,.,TRBV4-3,TGCGCCAGCAGCCAAGATCTTACGGTGAACACTGAAGCTTTCTTT,CASSQDLTVNTEAFF
.,TRBJ1-6,.,TRBV10-3,TGTGCCATCAGTGAGTCGTTTTCCAGGGATATAGCACCCCTCCACTTT,CAISESFSRDIAPLHF
.,TRBJ2-7,.,TRBV27,TGTGCCAGCAGTGAGGTGACTCCTCCCTACGAGCAGTACTTC,CASSEVTPPYEQYF
.,TRBJ1-1,TRBD1,TRBV5-1,TGCGCCAGCAGCTTGGGGGCCGGGACAGGGAACACTGAAGCTTTCTTT,CASSLGAGTGNTEAFF
.,TRBJ1-1,TRBD1,TRBV5-4,TGTGCCAGCAAGGGACAGGTGGATGCCACTGAAGCTTTCTTT,CASKGQVDATEAFF
.,TRBJ1-2,.,TRBV2,TGTGCCAGCAGTGAGTCAGGGAACTATGGCTACACCTTC,CASSESGNYGYTF
.,TRBJ1-5,.,TRBV6-4,TGTGCCAGCAGTCCATATCAGCCCCAGCATTTT,CASSPYQPQHF
.,TRBJ2-1,TRBD1,TRBV7-9,TGTGCCAGCAGCCCCAGGGGGAGCTCCTACAATGAGCAGTTCTTC,CASSPRGSSYNEQFF
.,TRBJ2-2,TRBD2,TRBV5-8,TGTGCCAGCAGCTCTACTAGCGGGGGGACCGGGGAGCTGTTTTTT,CASSSTSGGTGELFF
once,TRBJ2-1,.,TRBV6-1,TGTGCCAGCAGTGAAAGTCCGGGTTCCTACAATGAGCAGTTCTTC,CASSESPGSYNEQFF
.,TRBJ2-1,.,TRBV5-6,TGTGCCAGCAGCTTGGTATGGCGGGGCTACAATGAGCAGTTCTTC,CASSLVWRGYNEQFF
.,TRBJ1-6,TRBD1,TRBV2,TGTGCCAGCAGTGCGGAACAGGGGGTGCCGGGGGGAGGAAGTTCACCCCTCCACTTT,CASSAEQGVPGGGSSPLHF